These 15 T cell receptor beta chains share one sample of origin, sequenced in a study of blood T cells in healthy people across ages. Next came a second PCR, run for about 7 to 12 cycles, which used a sample-barcoded 5' primer along with a J-beta primer mix. TCRdb fed the 5' RACE reads into MiXCR, producing one record per CDR3 protein. The table lists about 1.4 million distinct CDR3 sequences, roughly 60% of them singletons. The sequencing input was blood. The receptors were sampled from a man aged 18 to 30 in good health.

This clonotype was seen only a few times. The chain couples TRBV4-3 to TRBJ2-7, with 11 bases matching TRBD2. Germline V gene lookup returns CDR1 LGHNA and CDR2 YSLEER. This CDR3 is built from 16 residues. V gave up 1 base and J gave up 4 bases; unmatched junction bases: 6. CDR3 DNA: TGCGCCAGCAGCCAAGCCGGGACTAGCGGTACATACGAGCAGTACTTC. Translating gives CASSQAGTSGTYEQYF.

This chain's CDR3 is CASNRDGFQPQHF. CDR3 sequence (DNA): TGTGCCAGCAACAGGGACGGATTTCAGCCCCAGCATTTT. This chain uses TRBV6-2 or TRBV6-3 with TRBJ1-5; D is perhaps TRBD1 (6 bases). Trimming removed 7 bases from V and 6 bases from J, with 13 bases in between. The CDR3 sequence is 13 residues long. Germline V CDR1 and CDR2: MNHEY, SVGEGT.

This clonotype was found a few times. V is TRBV27 and J is TRBJ1-1, with D unresolved. The CDR3 contains 12 residues. Per germline, CDR1 MNHEY and CDR2 SMNVEV (reference sequence). The V gene lost 5 bases and the J gene lost 6 bases, with 10 bases spanning the gap. CDR3 DNA: TGTGCCAGCAGTCCCGGCCCCGCTGAAGCTTTCTTT. Translation gives CASSPGPAEAFF.

The chain employs TRBV4-3 and TRBJ2-3; D possibly corresponds to TRBD2 (6 bases). This CDR3 spans 12 amino acids. Trimming removed 1 base at V and 10 bases at J, with 9 bases between. Germline V gene data show CDR1 as LGHNA and CDR2 as YSLEER. This chain's CDR3 is CASSQVGGSQYF. In DNA form, the CDR3 reads TGCGCCAGCAGCCAAGTTGGAGGGTCGCAGTATTTT.

This clonotype was recorded only once. The chain joins TRBV7-8 to TRBJ2-3, with a tentative D call TRBD1 (5 bases). Germline V gene data show CDR1 as SGHVS and CDR2 as FQNEAQ. The V end was cut by 6 bases, the J end by 0 bases, with 22 bases between. This CDR3 has 18 residues. As DNA, the CDR3 is TGTGCCAGCAGGGGGCCGCGACAGAGGAACTTTAGCACAGATACGCAGTATTTT. Protein sequence: CASRGPRQRNFSTDTQYF.

The rearrangement joins TRBV4-1 to TRBJ2-1, with TRBD2 identical over 9 bases. Germline CDR1 reads MGHRA; CDR2 reads YSYEKL. V shed 0 bases, J shed 6 bases, and the junction held 6 bases outside the gene matches. This CDR3 is 16 amino acids long. DNA of the CDR3: TGCGCCAGCAGCCAAGATGGAGCGGGAGGAGGCAATGAGCAGTTCTTC. This sequence encodes CASSQDGAGGGNEQFF.

V and J are TRBV6-6 and TRBJ2-4; no clear D. The better agreement between TRBJ2-7 and the DNA end casts doubt on the J call. The CDR3 extends over 14 amino acids. The V gene's germline CDR1 is MNHNY and CDR2 SVGAGI (reference sequence). CDR3 loop: CASSSRGLDYEQYF. CDR3 DNA: TGTGCCAGCAGTTCCCGTGGCCTAGACTACGAGCAGTACTTC.

The V gene is TRBV9, the J gene TRBJ2-1; 9 positions agree with TRBD2. CDR1 and CDR2 (germline): SGDLS, YYNGEE. CDR3 size: 15 residues. With 4 bases clipped from V and 6 bases from J, the junction kept 8 bases outside the gene matches. CDR3 in DNA: TGTGCCAGCAGCCTAATAGCGGGGGCGGGCAATGAGCAGTTCTTC. Encoded protein: CASSLIAGAGNEQFF.

V usage is TRBV21-1 and J usage is TRBJ1-4; the D call TRBD1 from the table was never checked on the DNA. TRBV21-1 is marked as a pseudogene. The CDR3 covers 15 residues. CDR3 in amino acids: CAETWGHPESEKLFF. The DNA of the CDR3 is TGTGCCGAGACGTGGGGACACCCTGAATCGGAAAAACTGTTTTTT.

This clonotype was observed a handful of times. V is TRBV20-1 and J is TRBJ2-7, with 11 bases matching TRBD1. This CDR3 region has 15 residues. In germline, CDR1 is DFQATT, CDR2 SNEGSKA (reference sequence). The ends lost 3 bases at V and 3 bases at J; junction bases unmatched: 7. The CDR3 loop reads CSARTGTGGLYEQYF. The CDR3 DNA reads TGCAGTGCTAGGACCGGGACAGGGGGTCTCTACGAGCAGTACTTC.

The rearrangement joins TRBV4-2 to TRBJ2-1; D not certain. CDR3 length: 15 residues. Germline CDR1 is LGHNA and CDR2 is YNFKEQ. Trimming shortened V by 2 bases and J by 6 bases, and 14 bases separated the two germline ends. CDR3 bases: TGTGCCAGCAGCCAATCAAGCTACAGCCCCAATGAGCAGTTCTTC. Protein: CASSQSSYSPNEQFF.

The genes are TRBV4-1 and TRBJ1-5; D is ambiguous. Germline V gives CDR1 MGHRA, CDR2 YSYEKL. V lost 0 bases, J lost 4 bases, and 7 bases lay in between. The CDR3 contains 14 residues. CDR3 protein: CASSQEDGNQPQHF. In DNA form, the CDR3 reads TGCGCCAGCAGCCAAGAGGACGGTAATCAGCCCCAGCATTTT.

This clonotype was seen more than once but under ten times. The J gene is TRBJ2-5, the V gene TRBV6-5, with TRBD1 as a possible D gene (5 bases). The CDR3 totals 14 residues. CDR1 and CDR2 from the germline V gene are MNHEY and SVGAGI. The V end lost 7 bases, the J end lost 2 bases, and 14 bases lay between the germline ends. Here the CDR3 DNA reads TGTGCCAGCATGGGGCAAGGAGTTCAAGAGACCCAGTACTTC. Translating it yields CASMGQGVQETQYF.

This clonotype was seen a handful of times. The chain couples TRBV11-2 to TRBJ2-5; the D gene is possibly TRBD2 (5 bases). Trimming stripped 4 bases from V and 0 bases from J, with 12 bases between. This CDR3 has 15 residues. CDR1 is SGHAT and CDR2 is FQNNGV in the germline V gene. CDR3 coding DNA: TGTGCCAGCAGCTCCACCCGAGCGGACCAAGAGACCCAGTACTTC. It is translated as CASSSTRADQETQYF.

This chain links TRBV6-5 with TRBJ1-1; D is unresolved. This CDR3 comprises 13 residues. CDR1 MNHEY and CDR2 SVGAGI come from the germline V gene. V was pared by 5 bases and J by 3 bases, with 10 bases between. In nucleotides, the CDR3 is TGTGCCAGCAGTCGAACGGAGTACACTGAAGCTTTCTTT. Residues: CASSRTEYTEAFF.